This paragraph reports one T cell receptor beta chain. The target antigen is unknown. CDR3 length: 15 amino acids. Germline CDR1 MDHEN, CDR2 SYDVKM. Trimming took 8 bases from V and 2 from J, leaving 17 bases between them. Sequencing used immunoSEQ multiplex PCR; TCRdb keeps in-frame clones, though not all of them. This table has some 35,000 clones, around four fifths appearing once. The sample is drawn from a study of T cells in narcolepsy. Study-level findings and limits: Comparing one patient's CSF and blood CD4+ clonotypes highlighted HCRT- and TRIB2-specific autoreactive clonotypes. Reportedly, autoreactive clonotypes were serially detected in patients' blood but not controls'.

Material for sequencing was CD45RA- memory CD4+ T cells from PBMCs. This sequence joins TRBV28 and TRBJ2-3; D gene unclear. This TCR derives from a human donor with narcolepsy. CDR3: CASSNQQSFTDTQYF. The CDR3 nucleotides read TGTGCCAGCTCGAACCAGCAATCTTTCACAGATACGCAGTATTTT.